Included here is one T cell receptor (beta chain) sequence, with context. Its antigen is still unknown. This sample stems from a study of CD4 T cells in relation to SARS-CoV-2 and coronaviruses. Study background: After 10 days of antigen culture, PBMC TCR beta CDR3s were sequenced. No peptide or an HIV-1 Nef peptide pool served as negative control.

Some clones are missing from TCRdb's copy, which holds only in-frame ones; the method was immunoSEQ multiplex PCR. The table records 16,000 or so clones, roughly 85% of them present only once. CD4+ T cells from unexposed donors were obtained before the COVID-19 pandemic (2011-2018). Isolation of CD4+ T cells took place after roughly nine days in culture. As cell numbers allowed, unexposed-donor CD4+ T cells faced SARS-CoV-2 S/N and four cold-coronavirus spikes. Germline V gene lookup returns CDR1 SGHTA and CDR2 FQGTGA. V lost 1 base and J lost 4; bases outside the gene matches: 4. The CDR3 contains 15 residues. General study results and limits: Roughly three fifths of donors had memory CD4+ clonotypes crossrecognizing SARS-CoV-2 and common cold coronavirus spike.

The specimen was CD4+ T cells from PBMCs, cultured in vitro. The sequence was collected from a human donor in good health. This chain connects TRBV7-3 to TRBJ2-1; 7 bases line up with TRBD2. For the CDR3, the DNA is TGTGCCAGCAGCTTAAACCGCGGGGGTTACAATGAGCAGTTCTTC. It specifies CASSLNRGGYNEQFF.